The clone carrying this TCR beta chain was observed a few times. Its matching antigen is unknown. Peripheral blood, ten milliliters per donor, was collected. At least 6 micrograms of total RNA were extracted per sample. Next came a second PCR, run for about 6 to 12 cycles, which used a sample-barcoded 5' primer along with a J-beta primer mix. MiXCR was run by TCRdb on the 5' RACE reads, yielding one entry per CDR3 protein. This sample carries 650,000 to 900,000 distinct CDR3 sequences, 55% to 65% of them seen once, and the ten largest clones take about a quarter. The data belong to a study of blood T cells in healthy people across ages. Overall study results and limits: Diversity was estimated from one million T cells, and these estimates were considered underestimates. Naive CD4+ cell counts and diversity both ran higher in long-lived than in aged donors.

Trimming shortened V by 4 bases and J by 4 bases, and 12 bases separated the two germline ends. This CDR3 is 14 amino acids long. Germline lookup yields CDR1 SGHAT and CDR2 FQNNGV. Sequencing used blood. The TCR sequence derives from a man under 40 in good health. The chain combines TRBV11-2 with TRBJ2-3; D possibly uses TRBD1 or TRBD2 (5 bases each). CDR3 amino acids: CASSSNGGADTQYF. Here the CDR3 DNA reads TGTGCCAGCAGCTCCAATGGGGGAGCAGATACGCAGTATTTT.